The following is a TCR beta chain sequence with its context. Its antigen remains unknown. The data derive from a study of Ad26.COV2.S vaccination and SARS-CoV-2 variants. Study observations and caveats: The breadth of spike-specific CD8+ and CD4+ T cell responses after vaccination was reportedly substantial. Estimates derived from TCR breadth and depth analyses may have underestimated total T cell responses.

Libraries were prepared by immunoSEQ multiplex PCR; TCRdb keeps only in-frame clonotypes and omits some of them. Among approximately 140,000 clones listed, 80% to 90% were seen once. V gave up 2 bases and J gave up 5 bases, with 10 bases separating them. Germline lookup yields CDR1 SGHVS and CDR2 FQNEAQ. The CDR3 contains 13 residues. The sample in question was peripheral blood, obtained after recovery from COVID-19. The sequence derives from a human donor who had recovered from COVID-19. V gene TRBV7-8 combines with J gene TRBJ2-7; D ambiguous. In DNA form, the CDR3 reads TGTGCCAGCAGCTTATTCGGTGACCACGAGCAGTACTTC. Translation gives CASSLFGDHEQYF.